These 13 T cell receptor beta chains were all obtained from the same sample, sequenced in a study of OX40 agonist ivuxolimab in advanced cancers. Some clones are missing from TCRdb's copy, which holds only in-frame ones; the method was immunoSEQ multiplex PCR. Of 70,000 to 95,000 clones in the sample, 80% to 85% are singletons; the top ten hold 0.95% to 1.2%. The specimen comprised CD4+ or CD8+ T cells sorted from blood, sampled in a trial of the OX40 agonist ivuxolimab. The receptors derive from an adult with an advanced solid tumor such as melanoma, head and neck, liver or kidney cancer.

In this sample, this clone turned up once. The chain is built from TRBV7-9 and TRBJ2-7; no clear D. Trimming pared 1 base from V and 2 bases from J, leaving 15 bases between. Germline V CDR1 and CDR2: SEHNR, FQNEAQ (reference sequence). The CDR3 has 16 amino acids. CDR3: CASSLGSTRLPYEQYF. In DNA form, the CDR3 reads TGTGCCAGCAGCTTAGGGTCCACTCGTCTCCCCTACGAGCAGTACTTC.

This clone was seen more than once but under ten times. The chain is built from TRBV7-9 and TRBJ1-4; D might be TRBD1 (5 bases). The CDR3 loop spans 14 amino acids. Germline assignment: CDR1 SEHNR and CDR2 FQNEAQ (reference sequence). V was pared by 3 bases and J by 8 bases, with 13 bases between. CDR3 nucleotides: TGTGCCAGCAGCTTTGGGGGATTAAGGGAAAAACTGTTTTTT. Translating it yields CASSFGGLREKLFF.

This clone is a singleton in its sample. The V and J genes are TRBV6-1 and TRBJ1-5; TRBD1 might be the D (5 bases). There are 16 residues in the CDR3. V gave up 0 bases and J gave up 3 bases, with 12 bases separating them. Germline CDR1 MNHNS, CDR2 SASEGT. Written as DNA, the CDR3 is TGTGCCAGCAGTGAAGCGGGACGGCCTGACAATCAGCCCCAGCATTTT. Translation gives CASSEAGRPDNQPQHF.

The rearrangement uses TRBV7-3 and TRBJ2-5; D gene uncertain. Looked up from germline, CDR1 is SGHTA and CDR2 is FQGTGA. V was trimmed by 2 bases and J by 1 base, leaving 5 bases between them. This CDR3 region has 13 residues. The CDR3 reads CASSLSFQETQYF. The CDR3, as DNA: TGTGCCAGCAGCTTATCCTTCCAAGAGACCCAGTACTTC. Filled out from reference TRBV7-3 and TRBJ2-5, the complete variable domain reads GAGVSQTPSNKVTEKGKYVELRCDPISGHTALYWYRQSLGQGPEFLIYFQGTGAADDSGLPNDRFFAVRPEGSVSTLKIQRTERGDSAVYLCASSLSFQETQYFGPGTRLLVL.

V is TRBV7-3 and J is TRBJ2-2; D may correspond to TRBD1 or TRBD2 (5 bases each). V dropped 5 bases and J dropped 1 base, with 14 bases sitting between them. CDR1 and CDR2 from the germline V gene are SGHTA and FQGTGA. CDR3 length equals 16 residues. CDR3 bases: TGTGCCAGCAGCCCGCAGGGTGGGGGGAACACCGGGGAGCTGTTTTTT. Protein product: CASSPQGGGNTGELFF.

This clone was counted a single time. The genes are TRBV6-1 and TRBJ1-2; D remains unclear. The CDR3 spans 12 residues. The V end lost 5 bases, the J end lost 2 bases, and 6 bases lay between the germline ends. The germline V gene encodes CDR1 MNHNS and CDR2 SASEGT. CDR3 in amino acids: CASSFLNYGYTF. CDR3 nucleotide sequence: TGTGCCAGCAGTTTCCTCAACTATGGCTACACCTTC.

The J gene is TRBJ1-2, the V gene TRBV12-5, with D hard to call. The CDR3 is made up of 13 amino acids. V was trimmed by 7 bases and J by 13 bases, leaving 22 bases between them. From germline, CDR1 is LGHNT and CDR2 FRNRAP. In DNA form, the CDR3 reads TGTGCTAGTGCTTTAAAGGGCAGGTCGAACTGCACCTTC. Protein: CASALKGRSNCTF. Variable domain in full (rest from reference TRBV12-5 and TRBJ1-2): DARVTQTPRHKVTEMGQEVTMRCQPILGHNTVFWYRQTMMQGLELLAYFRNRAPLDDSGMPKDRFSAEMPDATLATLKIQPSEPRDSAVYFCASALKGRSNCTFGSGTRLTVV.

The rearrangement uses TRBV4-1 and TRBJ2-2; D call uncertain. CDR1 MGHRA and CDR2 YSYEKL come from the germline V gene. V was cut by 0 bases and J by 0 bases, with 11 bases left in between. This CDR3 spans 17 amino acids. CDR3 DNA sequence: TGCGCCAGCAGCCAAGATCCTACGGACGCGAACACCGGGGAGCTGTTTTTT. As protein: CASSQDPTDANTGELFF.

The gene calls are TRBV18 and TRBJ1-6; 9 bases fit TRBD1. After removal of 5 bases from V and 10 bases from J, the junction contained 6 bases not matched to a gene. Germline assignment: CDR1 KGHSH and CDR2 LQKENI. The CDR3 extends over 14 amino acids. CDR3 amino acids: CASSGDRGKSPLHF. For the CDR3, the DNA is TGTGCCAGCTCAGGCGACAGGGGGAAATCACCCCTCCACTTT. The entire variable domain, with the rest obtained from reference TRBV18 and TRBJ1-6, is as follows: NAGVMQNPRHLVRRRGQEARLRCSPMKGHSHVYWYRQLPEEGLKFMVYLQKENIIDESGMPKERFSAEFPKEGPSILRIQQVVRGDSAAYFCASSGDRGKSPLHFGNGTRLTVT.

This chain joins TRBV13 and TRBJ1-1, with D unclear. The germline V and J ends were trimmed by 4 bases and 1 base, with 16 bases remaining between them. This CDR3 comprises 16 residues. The germline gives CDR1 PRHDT, CDR2 FYEKMQ (reference sequence). CDR3 loop: CASSWRLNLRNTEAFF. The CDR3 nucleotides read TGTGCCAGCAGCTGGCGACTCAACCTCCGGAACACTGAAGCTTTCTTT. Using reference TRBV13 and TRBJ1-1 for the parts outside the CDR3, the full variable domain is AAGVIQSPRHLIKEKRETATLKCYPIPRHDTVYWYQQGPGQDPQFLISFYEKMQSDKGSIPDRFSAQQFSDYHSELNMSSLELGDSALYFCASSWRLNLRNTEAFFGQGTRLTVV.

This sequence joins TRBV4-1 and TRBJ2-2; 7 positions match TRBD1. The CDR3 is 16 amino acids. V trimming: 5 bases; J trimming: 3 bases; junction bases outside the gene matches: 9. Germline assignment: CDR1 MGHRA and CDR2 YSYEKL. CDR3 loop: CASSLGAGGYTGELFF. The CDR3 DNA is TGCGCCAGCAGCTTGGGGGCAGGGGGTTACACCGGGGAGCTGTTTTTT.

The rearrangement links TRBV28 to TRBJ1-2, with 9 bases matching TRBD1. This CDR3 is 15 amino acids long. Per germline, CDR1 MDHEN and CDR2 SYDVKM. The trim removed 8 bases at V and 6 bases at J, leaving 13 bases unmatched. The CDR3 bases are TGTGCCAGCGGGGTGGGGACAGGGACGGACGATGGCTACACCTTC. Its translation: CASGVGTGTDDGYTF.

The J gene is TRBJ2-1, the V gene TRBV19; weak D call: TRBD2 (6 bases). The CDR3 sequence is 15 residues long. Between the trimmed V and J ends, which lost 3 bases and 3 bases, there was a span of 12 bases. Germline V gene sequence: CDR1 LNHDA, CDR2 SQIVND (reference sequence). The CDR3 region has the DNA TGTGCCAGTAGTATGGTCGGGGGAGGCTACAATGAGCAGTTCTTC. Amino acids: CASSMVGGGYNEQFF.